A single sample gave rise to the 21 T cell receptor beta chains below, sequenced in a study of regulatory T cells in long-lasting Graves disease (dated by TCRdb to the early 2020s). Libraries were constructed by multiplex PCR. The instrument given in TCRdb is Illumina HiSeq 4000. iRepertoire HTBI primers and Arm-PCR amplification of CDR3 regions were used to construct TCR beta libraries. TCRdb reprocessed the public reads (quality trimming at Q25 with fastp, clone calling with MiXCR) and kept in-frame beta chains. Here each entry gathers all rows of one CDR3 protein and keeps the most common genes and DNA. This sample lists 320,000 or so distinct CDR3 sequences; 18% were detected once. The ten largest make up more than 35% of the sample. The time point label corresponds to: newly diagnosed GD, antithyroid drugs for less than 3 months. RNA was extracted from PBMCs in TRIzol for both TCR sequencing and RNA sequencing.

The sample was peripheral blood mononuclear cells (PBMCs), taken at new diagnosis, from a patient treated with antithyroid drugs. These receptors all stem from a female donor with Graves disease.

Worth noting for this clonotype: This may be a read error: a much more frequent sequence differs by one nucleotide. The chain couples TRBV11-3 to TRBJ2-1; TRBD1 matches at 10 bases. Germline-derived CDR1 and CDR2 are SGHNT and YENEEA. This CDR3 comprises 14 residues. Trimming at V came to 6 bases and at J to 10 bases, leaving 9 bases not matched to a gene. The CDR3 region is CASRQDRGSYEQFF. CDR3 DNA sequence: TGTGCCAGCAGGCAGGACAGGGGGTCCTACGAGCAGTTCTTC.

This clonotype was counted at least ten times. The CDR3 DNA sequence: TGTGCCACCAGGGGCCCGGCGGGAGGGCCAGATACGCAGTATTTT. This gives the protein CATRGPAGGPDTQYF. This chain connects TRBV24-1 to TRBJ2-3, with 9 bases lining up with TRBD2. V lost 7 bases to trimming and J lost 4 bases; unmatched junction nucleotides: 8. CDR1 and CDR2 (germline): KGHDR, SFDVKD. The CDR3 loop spans 15 amino acids.

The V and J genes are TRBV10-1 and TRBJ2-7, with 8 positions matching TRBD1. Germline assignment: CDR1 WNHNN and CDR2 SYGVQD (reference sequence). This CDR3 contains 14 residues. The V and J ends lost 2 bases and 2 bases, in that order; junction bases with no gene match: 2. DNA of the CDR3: TGCGCCAGCAGTGAGGGGACAGGCACCTACGAGCAGTACTTC. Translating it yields CASSEGTGTYEQYF.

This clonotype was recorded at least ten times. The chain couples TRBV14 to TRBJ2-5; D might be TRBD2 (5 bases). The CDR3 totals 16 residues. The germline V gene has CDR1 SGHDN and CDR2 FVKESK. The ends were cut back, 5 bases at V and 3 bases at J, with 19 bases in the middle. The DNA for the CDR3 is TGTGCCAGCAGCGTCCTAGCCAATCCCGACGAAGAGACCCAGTACTTC. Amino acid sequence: CASSVLANPDEETQYF.

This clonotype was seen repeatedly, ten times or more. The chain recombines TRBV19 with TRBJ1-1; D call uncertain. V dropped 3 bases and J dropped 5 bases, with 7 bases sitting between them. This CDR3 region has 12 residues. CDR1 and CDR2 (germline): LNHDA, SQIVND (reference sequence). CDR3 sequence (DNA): TGTGCCAGTAGTATTCGAGGGACTGAAGCTTTCTTT. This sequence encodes CASSIRGTEAFF.

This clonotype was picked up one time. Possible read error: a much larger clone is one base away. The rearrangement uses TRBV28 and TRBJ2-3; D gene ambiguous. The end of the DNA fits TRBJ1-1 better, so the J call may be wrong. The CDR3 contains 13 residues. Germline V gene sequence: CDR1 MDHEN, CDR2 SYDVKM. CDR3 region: CASSLQVNTGAFF. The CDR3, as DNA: TGTGCCAGCAGTCTCCAGGTGAACACTGGAGCTTTCTTT.

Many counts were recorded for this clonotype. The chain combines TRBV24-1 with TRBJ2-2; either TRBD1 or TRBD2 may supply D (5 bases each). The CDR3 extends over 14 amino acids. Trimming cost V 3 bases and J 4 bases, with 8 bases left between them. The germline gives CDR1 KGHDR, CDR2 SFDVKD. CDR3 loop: CATSDGAGTGELFF. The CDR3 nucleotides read TGTGCCACCAGTGATGGGGCGGGCACCGGGGAGCTGTTTTTT.

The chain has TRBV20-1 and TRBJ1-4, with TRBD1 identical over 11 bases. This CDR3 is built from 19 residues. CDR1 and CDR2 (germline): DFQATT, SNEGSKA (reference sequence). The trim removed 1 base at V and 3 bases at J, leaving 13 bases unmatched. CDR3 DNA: TGCAGTGCTAGAGGGACAGGGGGCGATTCACTGGCACCTAATGAAAAACTGTTTTTT. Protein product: CSARGTGGDSLAPNEKLFF.

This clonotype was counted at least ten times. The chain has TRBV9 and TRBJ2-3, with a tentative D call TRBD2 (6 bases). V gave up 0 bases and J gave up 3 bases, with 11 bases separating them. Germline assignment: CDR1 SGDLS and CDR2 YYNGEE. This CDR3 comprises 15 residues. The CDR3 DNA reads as TGTGCCAGCAGCGTAGAGGAGGGAGAGACAGATACGCAGTATTTT. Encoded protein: CASSVEEGETDTQYF.

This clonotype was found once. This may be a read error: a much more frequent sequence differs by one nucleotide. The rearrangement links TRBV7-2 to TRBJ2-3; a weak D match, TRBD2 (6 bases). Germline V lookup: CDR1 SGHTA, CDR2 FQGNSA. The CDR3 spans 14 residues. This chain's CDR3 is CAGSLVGAGDTQYF. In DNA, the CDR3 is TGTGCCGGCAGCTTGGTCGGAGCGGGAGATACGCAGTATTTT. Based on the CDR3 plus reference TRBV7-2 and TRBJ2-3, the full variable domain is GAGVSQSPSNKVTEKGKDVELRCDPISGHTALYWYRQSLGQGLEFLIYFQGNSAPDKSGLPSDRFSAERTGGSVSTLTIQRTQQEDSAVYLCAGSLVGAGDTQYFGPGTRLTVL.

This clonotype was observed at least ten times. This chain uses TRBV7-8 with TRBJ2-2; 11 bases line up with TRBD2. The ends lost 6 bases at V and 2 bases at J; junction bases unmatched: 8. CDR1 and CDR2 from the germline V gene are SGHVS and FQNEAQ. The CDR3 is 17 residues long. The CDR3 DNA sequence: TGTGCCAGCAGACGAGGGGGACTAGCGGCAAACACCGGGGAGCTGTTTTTT. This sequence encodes CASRRGGLAANTGELFF.

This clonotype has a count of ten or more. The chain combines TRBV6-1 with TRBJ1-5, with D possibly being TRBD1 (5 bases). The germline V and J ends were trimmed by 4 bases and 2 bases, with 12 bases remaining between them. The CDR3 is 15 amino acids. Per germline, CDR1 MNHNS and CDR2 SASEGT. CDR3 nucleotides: TGTGCCAGCAGTGTCGGCAGGGCGGGCAATCAGCCCCAGCATTTT. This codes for CASSVGRAGNQPQHF.

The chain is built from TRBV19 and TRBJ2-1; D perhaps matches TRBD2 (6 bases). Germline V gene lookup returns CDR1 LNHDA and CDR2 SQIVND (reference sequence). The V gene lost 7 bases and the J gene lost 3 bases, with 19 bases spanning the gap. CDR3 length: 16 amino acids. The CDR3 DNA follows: TGTGCCAGTAATCAGTTGGGCGGGGTTAACTACAATGAGCAGTTCTTC. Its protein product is CASNQLGGVNYNEQFF.

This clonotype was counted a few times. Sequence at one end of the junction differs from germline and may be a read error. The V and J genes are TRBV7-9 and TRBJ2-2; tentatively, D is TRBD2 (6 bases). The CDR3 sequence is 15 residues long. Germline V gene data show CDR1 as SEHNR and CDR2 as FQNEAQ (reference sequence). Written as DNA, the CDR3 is TGTGCCAGCAGCTTAAGTGACAGAGGGCGACGGGAGCTGCTTTTT. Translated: CASSLSDRGRRELLF.

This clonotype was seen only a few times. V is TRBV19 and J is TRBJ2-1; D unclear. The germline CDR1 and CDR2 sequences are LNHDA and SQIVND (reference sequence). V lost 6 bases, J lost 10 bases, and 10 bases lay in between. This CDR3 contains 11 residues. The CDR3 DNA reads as TGTGCCAGTAGGTTTCGACACGAGCAGTTCTTC. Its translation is CASRFRHEQFF.

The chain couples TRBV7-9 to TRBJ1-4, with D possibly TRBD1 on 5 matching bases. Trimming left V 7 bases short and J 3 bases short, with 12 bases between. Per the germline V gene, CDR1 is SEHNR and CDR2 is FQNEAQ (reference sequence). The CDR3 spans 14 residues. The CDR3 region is CASTPGGSNEKLFF. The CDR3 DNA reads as TGTGCCAGCACCCCTGGGGGGTCTAATGAAAAACTGTTTTTT.

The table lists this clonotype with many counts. The CDR3 DNA follows: TGTGCCAGCAGTTTTAGCGGGAACAATGAGCAGTTCTTC. Translating it yields CASSFSGNNEQFF. This sequence joins TRBV12-3 or TRBV12-4 and TRBJ2-1, with 8 bases fitting TRBD2. CDR3 length equals 13 residues. V trimming: 3 bases; J trimming: 5 bases; junction bases outside the gene matches: 0.

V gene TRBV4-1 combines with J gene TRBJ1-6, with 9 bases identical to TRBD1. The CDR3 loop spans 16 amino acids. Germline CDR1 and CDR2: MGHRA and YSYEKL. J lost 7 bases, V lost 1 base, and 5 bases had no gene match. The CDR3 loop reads CASSQVRGTGNSPLHF. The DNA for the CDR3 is TGCGCCAGCAGCCAAGTCCGGGGGACAGGGAATTCACCCCTCCACTTT.

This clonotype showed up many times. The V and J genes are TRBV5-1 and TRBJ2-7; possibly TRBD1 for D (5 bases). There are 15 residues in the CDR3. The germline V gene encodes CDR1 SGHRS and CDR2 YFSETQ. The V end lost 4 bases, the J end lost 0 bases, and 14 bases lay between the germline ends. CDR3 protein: CASSPGWGTSYEQYF. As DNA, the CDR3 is TGCGCCAGCAGCCCAGGGTGGGGAACCTCCTACGAGCAGTACTTC.

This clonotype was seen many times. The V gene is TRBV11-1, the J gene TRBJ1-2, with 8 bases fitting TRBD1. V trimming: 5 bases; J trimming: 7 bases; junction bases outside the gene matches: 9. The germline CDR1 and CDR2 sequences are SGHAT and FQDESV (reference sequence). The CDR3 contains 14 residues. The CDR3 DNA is TGTGCCAGCAGCGCGCAGGGGGCGTTTTCTGGCTACACCTTC. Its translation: CASSAQGAFSGYTF.

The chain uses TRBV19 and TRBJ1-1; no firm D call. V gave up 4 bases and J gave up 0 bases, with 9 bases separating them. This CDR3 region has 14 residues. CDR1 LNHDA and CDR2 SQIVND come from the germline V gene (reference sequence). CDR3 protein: CASSTYELNTEAFF. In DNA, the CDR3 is TGTGCCAGTAGTACCTACGAATTGAACACTGAAGCTTTCTTT. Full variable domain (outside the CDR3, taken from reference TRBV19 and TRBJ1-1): DGGITQSPKYLFRKEGQNVTLSCEQNLNHDAMYWYRQDPGQGLRLIYYSQIVNDFQKGDIAEGYSVSREKKESFPLTVTSAQKNPTAFYLCASSTYELNTEAFFGQGTRLTVV.